This T cell receptor (beta chain) is drawn from a study of blood T cell repertoires in COVID-19. Notes on this clone: One end of the junction is discordant with germline, which a read error may explain.

The method was immunoSEQ multiplex PCR; TCRdb's version includes in-frame clones alone and lacks a portion of them. The table records about 59,000 clones, roughly 89% of them present only once. The TCR originated in a human donor in a cohort sampled during active COVID-19. Specimen: peripheral blood.

DNA of the CDR3: TGTGCCAGCAGCATTCACCCACAGGGTGACTACGAGCAGTGCTTC. Protein product: CASSIHPQGDYEQCF. The chain has TRBV11-1 and TRBJ2-7; D possibly corresponds to TRBD1 (6 bases). CDR3 length equals 15 residues. In germline, CDR1 is SGHAT, CDR2 FQDESV (reference sequence).